This T cell receptor (beta chain) was sequenced during a study of technical replicates of blood from several donors (dated by TCRdb to about 2017). Comments on this clone: Its target antigen remains unknown. Per-base quality was not reported, and no clone a single base away is much larger than it.

CDR1 and CDR2 (SGHTA, FQGTGA) derive from the germline V gene. From V the trimming removes 0 bases and from J it removes 7 bases, while the gene matches leave 8 bases of the junction unaccounted for. From its cysteine to its phenylalanine, the CDR3 spans 16 amino acids. Only CDR3 DNA is held: 48 bases, read in frame from base 1. The library was made by the immunoSEQ multiplex PCR assay. TCRdb provides this immuneACCESS table in a form limited to in-frame rearrangements. Some clones are lacking; in checked studies, under half of them reflect an unresolved V gene, and why the rest are absent is not known. The sample contains tens of thousands of clones, 91% of them found a single time. In total, the top ten clones hold around 0.37% of the sample.

In this chain, TRBV7-3 is recombined with TRBJ1-5; 8 central bases correspond to TRBD1. The TCR sequence derives from a human donor in good health. Some clones in this sample may be carry-over from other donors' samples. Sequenced material: T cells isolated from PBMCs. CDR3 protein: CASSLTGGGDRQPQHF. The DNA sequence reads TGTGCCAGCAGCTTAACGGGAGGGGGGGACAGGCAGCCCCAGCATTTT.